This entry is about one TCR beta chain. T cells were sequenced at a targeted depth of 1 in 200,000 to 1 in 1 million. Here immunoSEQ multiplex PCR was the method, and the copy in TCRdb shows in-frame clones only, minus some. The sample carries about 60,000 clones, 50% to 60% recorded once. The data were obtained in a study of cytotoxic CD8 clonotypes in ibrutinib-treated CLL. About the study: Treatment had run for a median 12 months, range 6 to 36, when response samples were taken.

Germline V CDR1 and CDR2: MNHEY, SVGAGI. There are 13 residues in the CDR3. The V gene lost 6 bases and the J gene lost 7 bases, with 15 bases spanning the gap. The TCR was taken from a human donor with chronic lymphocytic leukemia. This rearrangement joins TRBV6-5 to TRBJ1-2; D perhaps matches TRBD1 (6 bases). Sequencing was performed on PBMCs, taken at disease progression, from a patient treated with ibrutinib. CDR3 nucleotide sequence: TGTGCCAGCAGATACACAGGGATAGGTGGCTACACCTTC. Amino acid sequence: CASRYTGIGGYTF.